Listed below are T cell receptor beta chains from one sample, sequenced in a study of cytomegalovirus exposure and HLA in healthy donors. Clones were read by immunoSEQ multiplex PCR, and TCRdb kept only the in-frame ones, dropping some. This sample carries about 180,000 clones, roughly 86% of them seen once, and the ten largest clones take 4% to 6%. The specimen was PBMCs. The receptors here all came from a girl between 10 and 17 years old in good health and CMV-seropositive. The conserved cysteine and the conserved F or W are not part of the CDR3 here.

j_call v_call cdr3_aa
TRBJ1-5 TRBV9 ASLGRDSNQPQH
TRBJ1-2 TRBV6-1 ASSDSGNGGYT
TRBJ2-7 TRBV9 ASSVEGGSSYEQY
TRBJ2-7 TRBV5-8 ASRRSGGALEQY
TRBJ2-2 TRBV30 AWSVTSGGWNTGELF
TRBJ2-6 TRBV4-1 ASSHPDSSGANVLT
TRBJ2-7 TRBV7-9 ASSARAVSEQY
TRBJ1-5 TRBV7-9 ASSQEPRGLQPQH
TRBJ2-7 TRBV2 ASSGEITYEQY
TRBJ1-1 TRBV18 ASSPDRGRNTEAF
TRBJ1-1 TRBV9 ASSTGQMNTEAF
TRBJ2-1 TRBV10-2 ASSRGQPVGDEQF
TRBJ2-2 TRBV2 ASRTTDANTGELF
TRBJ2-6 TRBV19 ASSTGYSGANVLT
TRBJ1-1 TRBV5-6 ASSYTGTGVNTEAF
TRBJ1-1 TRBV6-5 ASSSRGTEAF
TRBJ1-1 TRBV21-1 APWGVQPGQGSC
TRBJ1-6 TRBV5-1 ASSGTGGPNYNSPLH
TRBJ2-3 TRBV4-3 ASSPWSGGADTQY
TRBJ2-4 TRBV25-1 ASSNPQGAKNIQY
TRBJ2-7 TRBV5-6 ASSPGLAGVYEQY
TRBJ1-1 TRBV9 ASSPPQKLNTEAF
TRBJ2-7 TRBV9 ASSVGQTPSEQY
TRBJ2-1 TRBV28 ASSGGGDYNEQF